This record looks at one TCR beta chain sequence and its context. Its cognate antigen is unknown. The data derive from a study of T cell repertoires in cytomegalovirus infection. The CDR3 totals 15 residues. Germline values: CDR1 ENHRY, CDR2 SYGVKD. Trimming shortened V by 3 bases and J by 0 bases, and 9 bases separated the two germline ends. MiXCR, applied by TCRdb to the reads, yields one record per CDR3 protein. The data hold roughly 860,000 distinct CDR3 sequences, with around a third observed a single time. This chain uses TRBV10-3 with TRBJ1-5; D not resolved. This TCR was recovered from a human donor in good health (CMV status not recorded). Some clones in this sample may be carry-over from other donors' samples. Sequencing used cultured CD8+ T cells from PBMCs, obtained from culture after CMV antigen stimulation. The CDR3: CAISDQGYSNQPQHF. DNA of the CDR3: TGTGCCATCAGTGATCAAGGGTATAGCAATCAGCCCCAGCATTTT.